The 12 T cell receptor beta chains reported below all come from one sample, sequenced in a study of shared clonotypes between healthy human individuals. The protocol was immunoSEQ multiplex PCR, while the TCRdb copy is restricted to in-frame clones and leaves out a portion. The table lists approximately 1,500,000 clones, roughly 96% of them singletons. Sequenced input: naive CD4+ T cells sorted from blood. The subset was: CD45RA+ positively selected. The receptors derive from a man aged 25-45 years in good health.

This sequence joins TRBV15 and TRBJ2-7, with D possibly TRBD2 on 5 matching bases. Germline CDR1 reads LNHNV; CDR2 reads YYDKDF (reference sequence). This CDR3 contains 13 residues. The ends were cut back, 4 bases at V and 0 bases at J, with 7 bases in the middle. CDR3 sequence: CATSMTISYEQYF. CDR3 nucleotide sequence: TGTGCCACCAGCATGACTATCTCCTACGAGCAGTACTTC.

The chain employs TRBV18 and TRBJ1-3; the D gene is possibly TRBD1 (5 bases). CDR1 is KGHSH and CDR2 is LQKENI in the germline V gene. Trimming left V 4 bases short and J 0 bases short, with 16 bases between. The CDR3 spans 17 residues. CDR3 bases: TGTGCCAGCTCACTAATCCAAGACAGTAGCTCTGGAAACACCATATATTTT. It encodes CASSLIQDSSSGNTIYF.

The rearrangement joins TRBV5-1 to TRBJ2-3, with D possibly TRBD1 on 6 matching bases. V was pared by 2 bases and J by 0 bases, with 16 bases between. The germline CDR1 and CDR2 sequences are SGHRS and YFSETQ. The CDR3 contains 17 residues. The DNA of the CDR3 is TGCGCCAGCAGCTTCAAGACAGGCACAACTAGCACAGATACGCAGTATTTT. Translation: CASSFKTGTTSTDTQYF.

Details on this clone: This same CDR3 is encoded by further DNA sequences in the sample. CDR3 sequence (DNA): TGTGCCAGCAGCTTGCAGGGGGCCACAGATACGCAGTATTTT. This translates into CASSLQGATDTQYF. V is TRBV5-5 and J is TRBJ2-3, with 8 positions matching TRBD1. The CDR3 is made up of 14 amino acids. Trimming at V came to 1 base and at J to 2 bases, leaving 0 bases not matched to a gene. Germline assignment: CDR1 SGHKS and CDR2 YYEKEE (reference sequence).

Turning to this clone: This same CDR3 is encoded by further DNA sequences in the sample. CDR3 DNA sequence: TGTGCCAGCAGGCCTACAGGAACCTACGAGCAGTACTTC. Translating it yields CASRPTGTYEQYF. This sequence joins TRBV27 and TRBJ2-7; a possible D gene is TRBD1 (5 bases). Trimming cost V 6 bases and J 2 bases, with 11 bases left between them. Germline CDR1 is MNHEY and CDR2 is SMNVEV (reference sequence). The CDR3 has 13 residues.

This rearrangement joins TRBV19 to TRBJ1-2; TRBD1 might be the D (5 bases). From germline, CDR1 is LNHDA and CDR2 SQIVND (reference sequence). The CDR3 has 14 amino acids. Between the trimmed V and J ends, which lost 4 bases and 5 bases, there was a span of 14 bases. The CDR3 bases are TGTGCCAGTAGTACCTCACAGGCGACATATGGCTACACCTTC. Its protein is CASSTSQATYGYTF.

V usage is TRBV5-6 and J usage is TRBJ2-7, with a tentative D call TRBD1 (6 bases). Germline loops: CDR1 SGHDT, CDR2 YYEEEE. The V end was cut by 7 bases, the J end by 3 bases, with 17 bases between. The CDR3 covers 14 residues. The CDR3 is CASGILDRDYEQYF. CDR3 bases: TGTGCCAGCGGCATTTTGGACAGAGACTACGAGCAGTACTTC.

V and J are TRBV4-2 and TRBJ2-7; no reliable D call. This CDR3 comprises 13 residues. Trimming took off 1 base at V and 0 bases at J, with 4 bases between the two ends. The V gene's germline CDR1 is LGHNA and CDR2 YNFKEQ. The CDR3 protein is CASSQGSSYEQYF. Here the CDR3 DNA reads TGTGCCAGCAGCCAAGGGAGCTCCTACGAGCAGTACTTC.

The rearrangement joins TRBV18 to TRBJ2-7; D may be TRBD1 or TRBD2 (5 bases each). The CDR3 is 16 amino acids. Germline V gives CDR1 KGHSH, CDR2 LQKENI. V lost 3 bases to trimming and J lost 2 bases, with 17 bases between them. This chain's CDR3 is CASSPSSPGLTYEQYF. CDR3 coding DNA: TGTGCCAGCTCACCCAGTAGTCCGGGGCTCACCTACGAGCAGTACTTC.

Concerning this clone itself: Other DNA variants within this sample encode the same CDR3. This chain connects TRBV5-4 to TRBJ1-1; TRBD1 matches 9 bases. The CDR3 runs 15 residues. Germline lookup yields CDR1 SGHNT and CDR2 YYREEE (reference sequence). J lost 0 bases, V lost 4 bases, and 4 bases had no gene match. The CDR3 is CASSRGQGMNTEAFF. The CDR3 DNA follows: TGTGCCAGCAGCCGGGGACAGGGTATGAACACTGAAGCTTTCTTT.

The chain is built from TRBV28 and TRBJ2-4; weak D call: TRBD2 (7 bases). V gave up 5 bases and J gave up 2 bases, with 19 bases separating them. Germline V gives CDR1 MDHEN, CDR2 SYDVKM. The CDR3 sequence is 17 residues long. Written as DNA, the CDR3 is TGTGCCAGCAGTCAATCCACGGGGGGCGCGACCAAAAACATTCAGTACTTC. This encodes CASSQSTGGATKNIQYF. Variable domain in full (rest from reference TRBV28 and TRBJ2-4): DVKVTQSSRYLVKRTGEKVFLECVQDMDHENMFWYRQDPGLGLRLIYFSYDVKMKEKGDIPEGYSVSREKKERFSLILESASTNQTSMYLCASSQSTGGATKNIQYFGAGTRLSVL.

The V call is TRBV28, the J call TRBJ2-7; TRBD2 might be the D (6 bases). There are 16 residues in the CDR3. V was shortened by 5 bases and J by 6 bases, with 23 bases between the two germline ends. Germline CDR1 MDHEN, CDR2 SYDVKM. The CDR3 DNA reads TGTGCCAGCAGTCTCACCGTCTCGGGAAAGGAGGGCGAGCAGTACTTC. This sequence encodes CASSLTVSGKEGEQYF.